This T cell receptor (beta chain) was documented in a study of regulatory T cells in long-lasting Graves disease. At the level of the study: The study enrolled newly diagnosed Graves' patients on antithyroid drugs under 3 months.

Assembly of TCR beta libraries relied on iRepertoire HTBI primers together with Arm-PCR of CDR3 regions. From the multiplex PCR reads, TCRdb called clonotypes with MiXCR, one entry per CDR3 protein. This sample yields 320,000 or so distinct CDR3 sequences, of which over 15% are seen a single time; roughly 40% belongs to the top ten. V gave up 4 bases and J gave up 7 bases, with 10 bases separating them. The CDR3 contains 12 residues. In germline, CDR1 is MDHEN, CDR2 SYDVKM. Regarding the study as a whole: Favored usage of TRBV28, TRBJ1-2 and TRBJ2-5 was recorded in persistent disease. New patients shared 970 or so public clonotypes, and persistent patients shared more, with 2,741.

Time point given: newly diagnosed GD, antithyroid drugs for less than 3 months. There was RNA extracted from PBMCs, and the TCR library was made from it. EDTA tubes held roughly 9.9 milliliters of peripheral blood from each patient. This clonotype has at least ten counts. What it binds is unknown. Sequenced material: peripheral blood mononuclear cells (PBMCs), taken at new diagnosis, from a patient treated with antithyroid drugs. The chain employs TRBV28 and TRBJ1-2; TRBD1 is a possible D gene (5 bases). This sequence originates from a female donor with Graves disease. CDR3 sequence reads: CASSSGAGGYTF. Here the CDR3 DNA reads TGTGCCAGCAGTTCCGGGGCGGGTGGCTACACCTTC.